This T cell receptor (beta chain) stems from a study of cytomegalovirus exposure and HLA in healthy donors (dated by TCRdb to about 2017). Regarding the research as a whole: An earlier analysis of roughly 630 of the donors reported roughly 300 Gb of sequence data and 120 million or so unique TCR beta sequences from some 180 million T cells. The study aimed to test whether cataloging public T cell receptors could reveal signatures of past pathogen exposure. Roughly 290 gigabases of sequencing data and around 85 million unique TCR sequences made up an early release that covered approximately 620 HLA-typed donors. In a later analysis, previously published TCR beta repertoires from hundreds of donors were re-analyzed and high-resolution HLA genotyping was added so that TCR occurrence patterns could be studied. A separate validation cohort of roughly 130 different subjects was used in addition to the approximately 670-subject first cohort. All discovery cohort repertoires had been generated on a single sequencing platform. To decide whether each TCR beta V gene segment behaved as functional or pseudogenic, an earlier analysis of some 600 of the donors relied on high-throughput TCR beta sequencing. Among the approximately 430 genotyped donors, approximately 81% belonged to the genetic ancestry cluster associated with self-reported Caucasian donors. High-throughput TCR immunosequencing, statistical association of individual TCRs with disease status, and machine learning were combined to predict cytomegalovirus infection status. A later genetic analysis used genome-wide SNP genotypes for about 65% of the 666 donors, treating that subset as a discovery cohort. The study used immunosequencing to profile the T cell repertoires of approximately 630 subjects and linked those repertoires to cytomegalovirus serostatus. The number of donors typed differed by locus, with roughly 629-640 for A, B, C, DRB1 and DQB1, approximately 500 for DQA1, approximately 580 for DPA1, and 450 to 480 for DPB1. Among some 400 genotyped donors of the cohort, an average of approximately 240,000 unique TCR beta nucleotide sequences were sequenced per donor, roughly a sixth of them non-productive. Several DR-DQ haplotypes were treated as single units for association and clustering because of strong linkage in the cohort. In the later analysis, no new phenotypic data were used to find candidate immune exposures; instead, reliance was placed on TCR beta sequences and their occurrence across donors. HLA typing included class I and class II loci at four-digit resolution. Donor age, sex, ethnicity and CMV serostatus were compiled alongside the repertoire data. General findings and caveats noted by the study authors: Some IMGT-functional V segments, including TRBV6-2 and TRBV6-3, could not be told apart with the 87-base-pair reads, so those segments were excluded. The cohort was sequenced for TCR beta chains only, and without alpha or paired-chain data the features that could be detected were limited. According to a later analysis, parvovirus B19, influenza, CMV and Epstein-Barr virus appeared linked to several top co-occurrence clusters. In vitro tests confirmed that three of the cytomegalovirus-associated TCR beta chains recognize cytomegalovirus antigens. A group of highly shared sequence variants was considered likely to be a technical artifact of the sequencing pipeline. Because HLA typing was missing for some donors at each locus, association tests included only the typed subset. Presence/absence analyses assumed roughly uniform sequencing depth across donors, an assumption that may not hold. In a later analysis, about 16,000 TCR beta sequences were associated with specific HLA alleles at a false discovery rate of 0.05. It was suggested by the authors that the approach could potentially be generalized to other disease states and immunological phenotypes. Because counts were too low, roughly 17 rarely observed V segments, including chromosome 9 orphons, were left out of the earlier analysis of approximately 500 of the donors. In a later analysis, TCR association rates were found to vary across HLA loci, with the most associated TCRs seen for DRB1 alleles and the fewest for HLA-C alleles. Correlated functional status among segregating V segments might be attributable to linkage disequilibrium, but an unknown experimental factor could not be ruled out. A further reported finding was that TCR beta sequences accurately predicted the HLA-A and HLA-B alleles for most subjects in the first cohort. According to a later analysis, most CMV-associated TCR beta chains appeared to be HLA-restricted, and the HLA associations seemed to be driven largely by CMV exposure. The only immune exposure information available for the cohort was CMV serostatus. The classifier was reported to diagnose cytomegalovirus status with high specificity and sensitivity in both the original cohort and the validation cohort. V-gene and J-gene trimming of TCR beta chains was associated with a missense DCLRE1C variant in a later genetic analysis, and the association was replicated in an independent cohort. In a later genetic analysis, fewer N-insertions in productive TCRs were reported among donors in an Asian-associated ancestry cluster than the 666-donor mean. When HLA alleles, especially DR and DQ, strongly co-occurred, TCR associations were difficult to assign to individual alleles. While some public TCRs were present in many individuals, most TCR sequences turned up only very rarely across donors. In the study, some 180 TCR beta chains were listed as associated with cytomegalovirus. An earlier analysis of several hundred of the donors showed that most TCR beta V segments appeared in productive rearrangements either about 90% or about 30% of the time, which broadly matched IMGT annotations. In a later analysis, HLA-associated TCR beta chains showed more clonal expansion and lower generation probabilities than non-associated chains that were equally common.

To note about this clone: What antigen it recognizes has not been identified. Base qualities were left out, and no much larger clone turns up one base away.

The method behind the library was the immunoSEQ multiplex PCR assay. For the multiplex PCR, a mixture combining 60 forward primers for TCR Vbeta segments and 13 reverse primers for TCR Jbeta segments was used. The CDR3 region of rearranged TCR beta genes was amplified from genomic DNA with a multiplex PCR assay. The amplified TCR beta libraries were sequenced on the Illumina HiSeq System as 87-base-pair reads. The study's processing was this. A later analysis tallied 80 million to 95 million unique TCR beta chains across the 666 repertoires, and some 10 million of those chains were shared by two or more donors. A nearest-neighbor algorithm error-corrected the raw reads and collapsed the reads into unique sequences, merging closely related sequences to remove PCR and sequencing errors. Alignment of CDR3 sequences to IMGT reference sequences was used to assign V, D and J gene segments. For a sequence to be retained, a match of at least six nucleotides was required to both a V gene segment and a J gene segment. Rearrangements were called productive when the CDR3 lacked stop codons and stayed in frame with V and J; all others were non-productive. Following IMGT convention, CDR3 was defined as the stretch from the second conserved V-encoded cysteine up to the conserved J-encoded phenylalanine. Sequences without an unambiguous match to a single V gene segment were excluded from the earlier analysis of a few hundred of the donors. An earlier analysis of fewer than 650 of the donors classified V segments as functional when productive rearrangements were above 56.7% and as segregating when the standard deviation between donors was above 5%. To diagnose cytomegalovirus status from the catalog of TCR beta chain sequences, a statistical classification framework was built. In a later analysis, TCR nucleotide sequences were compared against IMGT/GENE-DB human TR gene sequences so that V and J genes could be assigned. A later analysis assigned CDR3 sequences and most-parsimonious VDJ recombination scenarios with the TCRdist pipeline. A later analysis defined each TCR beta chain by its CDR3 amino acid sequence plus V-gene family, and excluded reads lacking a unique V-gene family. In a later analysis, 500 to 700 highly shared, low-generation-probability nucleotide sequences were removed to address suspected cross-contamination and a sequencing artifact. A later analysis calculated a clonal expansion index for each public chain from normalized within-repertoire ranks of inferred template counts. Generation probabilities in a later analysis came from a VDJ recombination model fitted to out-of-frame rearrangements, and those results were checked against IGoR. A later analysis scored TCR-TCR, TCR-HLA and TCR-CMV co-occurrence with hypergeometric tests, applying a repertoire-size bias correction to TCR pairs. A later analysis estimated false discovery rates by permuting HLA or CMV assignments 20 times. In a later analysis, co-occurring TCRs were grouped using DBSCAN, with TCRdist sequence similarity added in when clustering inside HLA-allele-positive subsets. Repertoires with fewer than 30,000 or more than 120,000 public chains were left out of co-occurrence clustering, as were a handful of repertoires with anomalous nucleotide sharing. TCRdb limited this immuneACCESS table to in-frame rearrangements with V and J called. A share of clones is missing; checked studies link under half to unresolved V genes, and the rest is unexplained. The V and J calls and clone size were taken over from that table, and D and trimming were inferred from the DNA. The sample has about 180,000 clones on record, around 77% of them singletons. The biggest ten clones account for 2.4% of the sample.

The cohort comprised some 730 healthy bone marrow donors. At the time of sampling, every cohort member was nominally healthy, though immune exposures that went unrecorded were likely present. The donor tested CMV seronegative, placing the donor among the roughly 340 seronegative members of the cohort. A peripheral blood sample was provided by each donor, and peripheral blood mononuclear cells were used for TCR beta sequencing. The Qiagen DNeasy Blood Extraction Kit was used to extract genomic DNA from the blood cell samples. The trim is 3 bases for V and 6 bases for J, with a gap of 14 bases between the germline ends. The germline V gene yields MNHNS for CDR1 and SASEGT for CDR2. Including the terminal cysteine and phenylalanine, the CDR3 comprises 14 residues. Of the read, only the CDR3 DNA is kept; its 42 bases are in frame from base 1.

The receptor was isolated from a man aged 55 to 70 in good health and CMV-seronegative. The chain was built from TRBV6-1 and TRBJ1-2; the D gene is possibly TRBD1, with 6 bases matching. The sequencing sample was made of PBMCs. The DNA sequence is TGTGCCAGCAGTGAGACCGGGACACGAAATGGCTACACCTTC. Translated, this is CASSETGTRNGYTF.